This T cell receptor beta chain was obtained from a study of T cells in localized non-small cell lung cancer. Study-wide findings and caveats: Longer survival (overall) was linked to higher T cell density in blood.

Germline-derived CDR1 and CDR2 are SGHNT and YENEEA. V dropped 3 bases and J dropped 4; count of bases not matched to a gene: 15. This CDR3 is built from 20 residues. The assay was immunoSEQ multiplex PCR, and TCRdb's table has in-frame clones only and misses some. This table holds some 5,000 clones, roughly 33% found once. This clone was recorded a few times. Its specificity is unknown. The sample in question was lung tumor tissue, obtained before any cancer treatment. This clonotype was obtained from a female donor older than 55 with stage I lung adenocarcinoma. The chain joins TRBV11-3 to TRBJ2-5, with 15 bases identical to TRBD2. CDR3 in DNA: TGTGCCAGCAGCTTGGGACTAGCGGGGGGAGATGTTATGATGCGAGAGACCCAGTACTTC. This encodes CASSLGLAGGDVMMRETQYF.